Below, one T cell receptor (beta chain) is given with its context. The record originates from a study of PD-L1 blockade in urothelial cancer. In the study overall: It was at 3 weeks (second dose) and 6 weeks after treatment start that blood was analyzed. Specimens of blood held a median count of approximately 150,000 T cells.

Sample contribution per patient ranged from 1 to 8, covering pretreatment and on-treatment. The repertoire was sequenced with immunoSEQ multiplex PCR; TCRdb's copy has only in-frame clones and lacks some. The table includes 20,000 to 25,000 clones, roughly 89% detected once. Trimming removed 4 bases from V and 8 bases from J, with 15 bases in between. The CDR3 length is 14 residues. CDR1 and CDR2 (germline): LNHDA, SQIVND (reference sequence). The rearrangement uses TRBV19 and TRBJ2-1, with a weak D call TRBD2 (6 bases). This TCR came from a woman in her sixties or seventies with urothelial cancer. Sequencing was performed on PBMCs, taken around atezolizumab (anti-PD-L1) treatment. The CDR3 loop reads CASSTGDRSYEQFF. CDR3 bases: TGTGCCAGTAGTACGGGAGACCGTTCTTATGAGCAGTTCTTC. The variable domain in full, completed from reference TRBV19 and TRBJ2-1, reads DGGITQSPKYLFRKEGQNVTLSCEQNLNHDAMYWYRQDPGQGLRLIYYSQIVNDFQKGDIAEGYSVSREKKESFPLTVTSAQKNPTAFYLCASSTGDRSYEQFFGPGTRLTVL.